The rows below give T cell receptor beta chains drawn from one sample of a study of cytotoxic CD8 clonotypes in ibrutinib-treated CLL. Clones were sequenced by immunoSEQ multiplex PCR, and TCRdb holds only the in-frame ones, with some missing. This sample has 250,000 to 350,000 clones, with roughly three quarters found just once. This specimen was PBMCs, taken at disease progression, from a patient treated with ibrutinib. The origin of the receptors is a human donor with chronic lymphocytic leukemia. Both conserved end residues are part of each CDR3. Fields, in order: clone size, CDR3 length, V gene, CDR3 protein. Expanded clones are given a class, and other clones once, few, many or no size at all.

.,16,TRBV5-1,CASSLALAGRTGELFF
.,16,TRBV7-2,CASRIAGLAITDTQYF
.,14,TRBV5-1,CASSWTVGNTEAFF
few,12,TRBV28,CASSLGGVGYTF
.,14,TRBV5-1,CASSGTGSRETQYF
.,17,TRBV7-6,CASSLAEPRDRVGEQYF
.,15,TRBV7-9,CASSLGDPTNEKLFF
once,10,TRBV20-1,CSANRETQYF
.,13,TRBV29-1,CSVGQRVNTEAFF
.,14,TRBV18,CASSQGGARYGYTF
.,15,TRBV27,CASSLSSAANEKLFF
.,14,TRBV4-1,CASSQLRGMGGYTF
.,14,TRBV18,CASSPSRNTGELFF
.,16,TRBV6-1,CASSEDMAAPGYGYTF
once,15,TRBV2,CASRQYERSTGELFF
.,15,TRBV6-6,CASSYLGGAYNEQFF
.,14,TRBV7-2,CASSYRTVAGELFF
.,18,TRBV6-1,CASSERVTGRVGNQPQHF
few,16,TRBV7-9,CASRRPEGRHYNEQFF
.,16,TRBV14,CASSRNPGQGDYEQYF
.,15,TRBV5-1,CASSLGGGPHNEQFF
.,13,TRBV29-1,CSVEDGARYEQYF
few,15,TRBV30,CAWIAGTGAYNEQFF
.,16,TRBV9,CASSPLSGTGSYEQYF
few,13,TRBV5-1,CASSTSGDYGYTF
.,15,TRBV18,CASSTTGGRTDTQYF
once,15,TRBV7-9,CASSLVAPLYNEQFF
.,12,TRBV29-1,CSVADSDYEQYF
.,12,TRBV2,CASSEVWYGYTF